A single sample is the source of the 11 T cell receptor beta chains below, sequenced in a study of early T cells in non-severe SARS-CoV-2 infection. TCRdb ran MiXCR on the 5' RACE reads and lists one entry per CDR3 protein. The sample has 100,000 to 150,000 distinct CDR3 sequences, 15% seen once; the top ten hold 21%. Sequencing input: whole blood. The origin of the receptors is an adult who was a healthcare worker with PCR-confirmed SARS-CoV-2 infection or an uninfected control (not recorded which).

CDR3 amino acids: CASSTTGDSYNEQFF. The CDR3 bases are TGTGCCAGCAGCACCACAGGGGACTCCTACAATGAGCAGTTCTTC. V is TRBV7-2 and J is TRBJ2-1, with TRBD1 matching over 7 bases. J gave up 0 bases and V 5 bases, and 4 bases lay outside the gene matches. The CDR3 totals 15 residues. CDR1 and CDR2 (germline): SGHTA, FQGNSA.

In its sample, this clonotype was seen a few times. The chain recombines TRBV3-1 with TRBJ2-1, with D possibly matching TRBD2 (5 bases). Germline V gene lookup returns CDR1 LGHDT and CDR2 YNNKEL (reference sequence). The CDR3 sequence is 15 residues long. Trimming left V 1 base short and J 3 bases short, with 10 bases between. The CDR3 sequence: CASSQGLGNYNEQFF. The CDR3 DNA is TGTGCCAGCAGCCAAGGACTCGGGAACTACAATGAGCAGTTCTTC.

The table lists this clonotype with a few counts. CDR3 DNA sequence: TGTGCCAGCAGCGTAAAAGGGGCGGTCACAGATACGCAGTATTTT. Residues: CASSVKGAVTDTQYF. The chain links TRBV9 to TRBJ2-3; TRBD1 is a possible D gene (5 bases). The germline V gene has CDR1 SGDLS and CDR2 YYNGEE. The CDR3 consists of 15 residues. V was clipped by 1 base and J by 2 bases, with 11 bases between them.

In its sample, this clonotype was seen many times. CDR3 loop: CASSLRGTYNEQFF. Here the CDR3 DNA reads TGTGCCAGCAGTTTGCGGGGTACCTACAATGAGCAGTTCTTC. This chain uses TRBV27 with TRBJ2-1; a possible D gene is TRBD2 (6 bases). V gave up 3 bases and J gave up 2 bases, with 8 bases separating them. The length of the CDR3 is 14 residues. Germline CDR1 MNHEY, CDR2 SMNVEV (reference sequence).

The chain has TRBV18 and TRBJ1-1; 8 bases are shared with TRBD1. Germline V gene data show CDR1 as KGHSH and CDR2 as LQKENI. The trim removed 2 bases at V and 5 bases at J, leaving 7 bases unmatched. CDR3 size: 15 residues. This CDR3 reads CASSPFGQGDTEAFF. CDR3 DNA sequence: TGTGCCAGCTCACCATTCGGACAGGGCGATACTGAAGCTTTCTTT.

The table lists this clonotype with a few counts. The chain has TRBV6-5 and TRBJ2-3; D may match TRBD1 or TRBD2 (5 bases each). This CDR3 is 12 amino acids long. V was pared by 6 bases and J by 4 bases, with 8 bases between. Germline V CDR1 and CDR2: MNHEY, SVGAGI. The CDR3 protein is CASRGPADTQYF. The CDR3 coding sequence is TGTGCCAGCAGGGGACCGGCAGATACGCAGTATTTT.

The V call is TRBV12-3 or TRBV12-4, the J call TRBJ1-2, with 10 bases identical to TRBD1. There are 14 residues in the CDR3. V lost 7 bases and J lost 4; bases outside the gene matches: 6. The CDR3 sequence: CASNAGTGAYGYTF. The CDR3 region has the DNA TGTGCCAGCAATGCCGGGACAGGGGCCTATGGCTACACCTTC.

This clonotype was recorded only once. The gene calls are TRBV3-1 and TRBJ2-7, with D possibly matching TRBD2 (6 bases). This CDR3 contains 21 residues. The germline V and J ends were trimmed by 0 bases and 3 bases, with 30 bases remaining between them. The germline CDR1 and CDR2 sequences are LGHDT and YNNKEL (reference sequence). CDR3 in amino acids: CASSQDAPGTFVSRGIYEQYF. CDR3 sequence (DNA): TGTGCCAGCAGCCAAGATGCCCCGGGGACTTTTGTCTCGCGGGGTATCTACGAGCAGTACTTC.

This clonotype occurred a few times. The V call is TRBV7-2, the J call TRBJ1-6; D unclear. The CDR3 extends over 12 amino acids. With 2 bases removed from V and 14 bases from J, the gap between germline ends came to 10 bases. Germline V lookup: CDR1 SGHTA, CDR2 FQGNSA. The CDR3 DNA sequence: TGTGCCAGCAGCTTAAGTTCAAGGACCCTCCACTTT. Protein: CASSLSSRTLHF.

The genes are TRBV7-8 and TRBJ2-5; no definite D call. This CDR3 is 15 amino acids long. The V gene's germline CDR1 is SGHVS and CDR2 FQNEAQ. The V end was cut by 2 bases, the J end by 1 base, with 11 bases between. CDR3 amino acids: CASSLWRSPQETQYF. The CDR3 region has the DNA TGTGCCAGCAGCTTATGGCGGAGCCCCCAAGAGACCCAGTACTTC.

This clonotype occurred many times. The V gene is TRBV7-2, the J gene TRBJ2-7; TRBD2 agrees at 10 bases. V lost 4 bases, J lost 6 bases, and 9 bases stayed unmatched. This CDR3 contains 15 residues. Per germline, CDR1 SGHTA and CDR2 FQGNSA. CDR3 DNA sequence: TGTGCCAGCAGCTCTAGCGGGGGCCGGGCGACCGAGCAGTACTTC. It translates to CASSSSGGRATEQYF.